The rows below give T cell receptor beta chains drawn from one sample of a study of shared clonotypes between healthy human individuals. Method: immunoSEQ multiplex PCR; TCRdb's copy keeps in-frame clones and lacks some. The data show 760,000 or so clones, about 96% seen once. Input material: naive CD8+ T cells sorted from blood. The receptors come from a young man in good health. Both conserved end residues are part of each CDR3. The D gene is left open where the match is weak. Only some rows state a clone size, as once, few, many or a class for expanded clones.

CDR3 protein: CASSLGPGGYQPQHF
CDR3 DNA: TGTGCCAGCAGTTTAGGACCGGGAGGATATCAGCCCCAGCATTTT
clone size: .
J gene: TRBJ1-5
D gene: .
V gene: TRBV28
CDR3 length: 15

CDR3 protein: CASSEGQGEWQPQHF
CDR3 DNA: TGTGCCAGCAGTGAAGGCCAGGGTGAGTGGCAGCCCCAGCATTTT
clone size: .
J gene: TRBJ1-5
D gene: .
V gene: TRBV2
CDR3 length: 15

CDR3 protein: CASRDSDRVHGYTF
CDR3 DNA: TGTGCCAGCAGAGATTCGGACAGGGTACATGGCTACACCTTC
clone size: once
J gene: TRBJ1-2
D gene: TRBD1
V gene: TRBV2
CDR3 length: 14

CDR3 protein: CASSLRTDWFSYEQYF
CDR3 DNA: TGTGCCAGCAGTTTAAGAACGGACTGGTTCTCCTACGAGCAGTACTTC
clone size: .
J gene: TRBJ2-7
D gene: .
V gene: TRBV27
CDR3 length: 16

CDR3 protein: CASSPGTSGSVYEQYF
CDR3 DNA: TGTGCCAGCAGTCCAGGGACTAGCGGGAGTGTTTACGAGCAGTACTTC
clone size: .
J gene: TRBJ2-7
D gene: TRBD2
V gene: TRBV27
CDR3 length: 16

CDR3 protein: CASSPSQGAPYEQYF
CDR3 DNA: TGCGCCAGCAGCCCTAGTCAGGGGGCACCCTACGAGCAGTACTTC
clone size: .
J gene: TRBJ2-7
D gene: TRBD1
V gene: TRBV4-1
CDR3 length: 15

CDR3 protein: CASSAASGGPGDTQYF
CDR3 DNA: TGTGCCAGCAGCGCCGCGTCGGGAGGGCCGGGAGATACGCAGTATTTT
clone size: .
J gene: TRBJ2-3
D gene: TRBD2
V gene: TRBV9
CDR3 length: 16

CDR3 protein: CSVVPPTSTDTQYF
CDR3 DNA: TGCAGCGTTGTACCACCTACTAGCACAGATACGCAGTATTTT
clone size: .
J gene: TRBJ2-3
D gene: .
V gene: TRBV29-1
CDR3 length: 14

CDR3 protein: CASSLGGDTNTGELFF
CDR3 DNA: TGTGCCAGCAGTTTAGGGGGGGACACGAACACCGGGGAGCTGTTTTTT
clone size: .
J gene: TRBJ2-2
D gene: .
V gene: TRBV28
CDR3 length: 16

CDR3 protein: CASSQERQGIYGYTF
CDR3 DNA: TGCGCCAGCAGCCAAGAGAGACAGGGGATCTATGGCTACACCTTC
clone size: .
J gene: TRBJ1-2
D gene: TRBD1
V gene: TRBV4-3
CDR3 length: 15

CDR3 protein: CASSTRGTGQDYGYTF
CDR3 DNA: TGCGCCAGCAGCACACGGGGGACAGGGCAAGACTATGGCTACACCTTC
clone size: .
J gene: TRBJ1-2
D gene: TRBD1
V gene: TRBV5-1
CDR3 length: 16

CDR3 protein: CASSPIMGLAEEQYF
CDR3 DNA: TGTGCCAGCAGCCCCATTATGGGACTGGCTGAAGAGCAGTACTTC
clone size: .
J gene: TRBJ2-7
D gene: .
V gene: TRBV7-9
CDR3 length: 15

CDR3 protein: CASSGFAGLAIKGYEQYF
CDR3 DNA: TGTGCCAGCAGCGGTTTCGCGGGACTAGCAATTAAGGGTTACGAGCAGTACTTC
clone size: .
J gene: TRBJ2-7
D gene: TRBD2
V gene: TRBV7-9
CDR3 length: 18

CDR3 protein: CASSHPGVDEKLFF
CDR3 DNA: TGTGCCAGCAGCCACCCCGGGGTGGATGAAAAACTGTTTTTT
clone size: .
J gene: TRBJ1-4
D gene: .
V gene: TRBV7-2
CDR3 length: 14

CDR3 protein: CASSTRTGPGETQYF
CDR3 DNA: TGTGCCAGCAGCACCCGGACAGGCCCAGGGGAGACCCAGTACTTC
clone size: .
J gene: TRBJ2-5
D gene: TRBD1
V gene: TRBV7-3
CDR3 length: 15

CDR3 protein: CASIRTGLAGAYEQYF
CDR3 DNA: TGCGCCAGCATCCGAACCGGACTAGCGGGAGCCTACGAGCAGTACTTC
clone size: .
J gene: TRBJ2-7
D gene: TRBD2
V gene: TRBV10-2
CDR3 length: 16

CDR3 protein: CASSPPEGATYEQYF
CDR3 DNA: TGTGCCAGCAGCCCTCCCGAGGGGGCCACCTACGAGCAGTACTTC
clone size: .
J gene: TRBJ2-7
D gene: TRBD1
V gene: TRBV7-9
CDR3 length: 15

CDR3 protein: CASSFSLEETQYF
CDR3 DNA: TGTGCCAGCAGCTTCTCCCTAGAAGAGACCCAGTACTTC
clone size: .
J gene: TRBJ2-5
D gene: .
V gene: TRBV7-9
CDR3 length: 13

CDR3 protein: CASSLDVGGPYEQYF
CDR3 DNA: TGCGCCAGCAGCTTGGATGTGGGAGGTCCCTACGAGCAGTACTTC
clone size: .
J gene: TRBJ2-7
D gene: .
V gene: TRBV5-1
CDR3 length: 15

CDR3 protein: CSVSPPGVLSYEQYF
CDR3 DNA: TGCAGCGTCTCCCCGCCGGGGGTCCTCTCCTACGAGCAGTACTTC
clone size: .
J gene: TRBJ2-7
D gene: .
V gene: TRBV29-1
CDR3 length: 15

CDR3 protein: CASSFPAGTYNVLTF
CDR3 DNA: TGTGCCAGCAGCTTTCCGGCAGGAACCTATAACGTCCTGACTTTC
clone size: .
J gene: TRBJ2-6
D gene: .
V gene: TRBV5-4
CDR3 length: 15

CDR3 protein: CAWRRLNTDAFF
CDR3 DNA: TGTGCCTGGAGAAGATTGAACACTGACGCTTTCTTT
clone size: .
J gene: TRBJ1-1
D gene: .
V gene: TRBV30
CDR3 length: 12

CDR3 protein: CASRALRGRASETQYF
CDR3 DNA: TGTGCCAGCAGGGCACTCCGGGGGAGGGCCTCGGAGACCCAGTACTTC
clone size: .
J gene: TRBJ2-5
D gene: TRBD2
V gene: TRBV11-2
CDR3 length: 16

CDR3 protein: CASSSPFGFRGANVLTF
CDR3 DNA: TGTGCCAGCAGCTCCCCTTTTGGGTTCCGTGGGGCCAACGTCCTGACTTTC
clone size: .
J gene: TRBJ2-6
D gene: .
V gene: TRBV7-9
CDR3 length: 17

CDR3 protein: CASSFARGRDTGELFF
CDR3 DNA: TGTGCCAGCAGCTTCGCACGGGGGCGCGACACCGGGGAGCTGTTTTTT
clone size: .
J gene: TRBJ2-2
D gene: .
V gene: TRBV7-3
CDR3 length: 16

CDR3 protein: CASSFGTGGFGTEAFF
CDR3 DNA: TGTGCCAGCAGCTTCGGGACAGGGGGTTTCGGAACTGAAGCTTTCTTT
clone size: few
J gene: TRBJ1-1
D gene: TRBD1
V gene: TRBV7-2
CDR3 length: 16

CDR3 protein: CASAGSYSNQPQHF
CDR3 DNA: TGTGCCTCCGCGGGCAGCTATAGCAATCAGCCCCAGCATTTT
clone size: few
J gene: TRBJ1-5
D gene: .
V gene: TRBV19
CDR3 length: 14

CDR3 protein: CASSYLAGPGELFF
CDR3 DNA: TGTGCCAGCAGTTACTTGGCAGGGCCCGGGGAGCTGTTTTTT
clone size: .
J gene: TRBJ2-2
D gene: .
V gene: TRBV6-5
CDR3 length: 14

CDR3 protein: CASSPTLSGPSYEQYF
CDR3 DNA: TGTGCCAGCAGCCCGACCCTGTCAGGCCCCTCCTACGAGCAGTACTTC
clone size: .
J gene: TRBJ2-7
D gene: .
V gene: TRBV7-2
CDR3 length: 16

CDR3 protein: CASSRAGMVSGNTIYF
CDR3 DNA: TGCGCCAGCAGCCGGGCAGGGATGGTATCTGGAAACACCATATATTTT
clone size: .
J gene: TRBJ1-3
D gene: .
V gene: TRBV4-1
CDR3 length: 16

CDR3 protein: CASSQAGGGDTQYF
CDR3 DNA: TGCGCCAGCAGTCAAGCGGGAGGAGGGGATACGCAGTATTTT
clone size: .
J gene: TRBJ2-3
D gene: TRBD2
V gene: TRBV10-2
CDR3 length: 14

CDR3 protein: CASSLSGRVGEQFF
CDR3 DNA: TGTGCCAGCAGCTTATCTGGGAGAGTGGGTGAGCAGTTCTTC
clone size: once
J gene: TRBJ2-1
D gene: .
V gene: TRBV7-9
CDR3 length: 14

CDR3 protein: CAWSVGRALEQYF
CDR3 DNA: TGTGCCTGGAGTGTAGGGCGAGCGCTCGAGCAGTACTTC
clone size: .
J gene: TRBJ2-7
D gene: .
V gene: TRBV30
CDR3 length: 13

CDR3 protein: CASSYSIPSSEQYF
CDR3 DNA: TGTGCCAGCAGTTACTCGATCCCGTCGAGCGAGCAGTACTTC
clone size: .
J gene: TRBJ2-7
D gene: .
V gene: TRBV6-5
CDR3 length: 14

CDR3 protein: CASSYSPRGSAYEQYF
CDR3 DNA: TGTGCCAGCAGTTATTCCCCCCGGGGATCCGCCTACGAGCAGTACTTC
clone size: .
J gene: TRBJ2-7
D gene: .
V gene: TRBV6-5
CDR3 length: 16

CDR3 protein: CASSFMGSYEQYF
CDR3 DNA: TGTGCCAGCAGTTTTATGGGATCCTACGAGCAGTACTTC
clone size: .
J gene: TRBJ2-7
D gene: .
V gene: TRBV28
CDR3 length: 13

CDR3 protein: CASSLRAGQSSYEQYF
CDR3 DNA: TGTGCCAGCAGTTTAAGGGCGGGACAGAGCTCCTACGAGCAGTACTTC
clone size: .
J gene: TRBJ2-7
D gene: .
V gene: TRBV27
CDR3 length: 16